The 17 T cell receptor beta chains in this list originate from one sample, sequenced in a study of shared clonotypes between healthy human individuals (dated by TCRdb to about 2020). Library construction relied on the immunoSEQ multiplex PCR assay. TCRdb obtained this table from immuneACCESS and retained in-frame rearrangements with V and J assigned. These tables miss some clones; where compared with another copy, unresolved V genes account for less than half of the shortfall, and the remainder is unexplained. The sample contains 2 million to 2.5 million clones, approximately 93% of them found a single time. The ten largest clones add up to roughly 0.36% of the sample. Sequenced: naive CD4+ T cells from PBMCs. What this sample's cell subset or site label stands for: CD45RA+ positively selected. Receptors were obtained from a man aged 18 to 30 in good health. Some clones in this sample may be carry-over from other donors' samples.

The chain joins TRBV5-1 to TRBJ1-2, with a possible D match to TRBD1 (6 bases). The V gene's germline CDR1 is SGHRS and CDR2 YFSETQ. The CDR3 runs to 16 residues. V gave up 8 bases and J gave up 0 bases, with 20 bases separating them. Written as DNA, the CDR3 is TGCGCCAGTCTCACGGACAGAGCGAGCTCTAACTATGGCTACACCTTC. Protein: CASLTDRASSNYGYTF.

V and J are TRBV9 and TRBJ2-2; D is possibly TRBD2 (6 bases). Trimming removed 3 bases at V and 0 bases at J, with 12 bases between. Germline loops: CDR1 SGDLS, CDR2 YYNGEE. This CDR3 spans 16 amino acids. CDR3 nucleotide sequence: TGTGCCAGCAGCGGATTAGCGGACCCGAACACCGGGGAGCTGTTTTTT. Its protein product is CASSGLADPNTGELFF. The full variable domain, with the rest looked up from reference TRBV9 and TRBJ2-2, is DSGVTQTPKHLITATGQRVTLRCSPRSGDLSVYWYQQSLDQGLQFLIQYYNGEERAKGNILERFSAQQFPDLHSELNLSSLELGDSALYFCASSGLADPNTGELFFGEGSRLTVL.

On this clone itself: This same CDR3 is encoded by further DNA sequences in the sample. The chain is built from TRBV5-1 and TRBJ2-2; 11 bases are a match to TRBD2. Germline-derived CDR1 and CDR2 are SGHRS and YFSETQ. This CDR3 contains 16 residues. The V and J ends lost 3 bases and 5 bases, in that order; junction bases with no gene match: 6. The CDR3 nucleotides are TGCGCCAGCAGCTATACTAGCGGGAGTGTAACCGGGGAGCTGTTTTTT. Its translation is CASSYTSGSVTGELFF.

The chain joins TRBV18 to TRBJ2-1, with 7 bases matching TRBD2. The CDR3 is made up of 15 amino acids. In germline, CDR1 is KGHSH, CDR2 LQKENI. After removal of 4 bases from V and 1 base from J, the junction contained 4 bases not matched to a gene. The CDR3 region is CASSLGLESYNEQFF. CDR3 nucleotides: TGTGCCAGCTCACTTGGACTAGAGTCCTACAATGAGCAGTTCTTC.

The rearrangement links TRBV2 to TRBJ2-2; D is unclear. The germline V gene has CDR1 SNHLY and CDR2 FYNNEI. CDR3 length equals 12 residues. Deletions cut 10 bases from V and 1 base from J, with 7 bases between. The CDR3 sequence: CANSENTGELFF. In DNA, the CDR3 is TGTGCCAATTCAGAGAACACCGGGGAGCTGTTTTTT.

A remark on this clone: This sample includes further DNA sequences coding for the same CDR3. The DNA of the CDR3 is TGTGCCAGCAGCTTACCGAGCACAGATACGCAGTATTTT. It encodes CASSLPSTDTQYF. The chain uses TRBV5-6 and TRBJ2-3; the D is unclear. The germline V gene has CDR1 SGHDT and CDR2 YYEEEE. V was trimmed by 2 bases and J by 0 bases, leaving 4 bases between them. CDR3 length: 13 residues.

V usage is TRBV7-3 and J usage is TRBJ2-6, with D uncertain. Germline CDR1 reads SGHTA; CDR2 reads FQGTGA. The CDR3 spans 15 residues. Deletions cut 4 bases from V and 2 bases from J, with 9 bases between. CDR3 sequence (DNA): TGTGCCAGCAGCTCTAGTGGGGCTGGGGCCAACGTCCTGACTTTC. The encoded protein is CASSSSGAGANVLTF.

This clone has a single count. The chain recombines TRBV4-2 with TRBJ2-7, with D unclear. The CDR3 sequence is 15 residues long. CDR1 is LGHNA, CDR2 YNFKEQ, per germline. V lost 0 bases to trimming and J lost 1 base, with 10 bases between them. The CDR3 is CASSQEMVRSYEQYF. DNA of the CDR3: TGTGCCAGCAGCCAAGAGATGGTTAGGTCCTACGAGCAGTACTTC.

This chain connects TRBV7-9 to TRBJ2-1, with D unclear. This CDR3 comprises 14 residues. Germline-derived CDR1 and CDR2 are SEHNR and FQNEAQ (reference sequence). V was cut by 0 bases and J by 6 bases, with 9 bases left in between. The CDR3 spells CASSLAGSVNEQFF. CDR3 in DNA: TGTGCCAGCAGCTTAGCGGGTTCAGTCAATGAGCAGTTCTTC.

A single count supports this clone. The chain uses TRBV25-1 and TRBJ1-3; no firm D call. The V and J ends lost 7 bases and 0 bases respectively, with 7 bases between them. This CDR3 is built from 13 residues. Germline CDR1 reads MGHDK; CDR2 reads SYGVNS. CDR3 residues: CASTISSGNTIYF. CDR3 coding DNA: TGTGCCAGCACTATAAGCTCTGGAAACACCATATATTTT.

Note on this clone: At the DNA level, this CDR3 is encoded by other sequences in the same sample as well. The V gene is TRBV6-5, the J gene TRBJ2-2; D call uncertain. The CDR3 is 12 residues long. The germline CDR1 and CDR2 sequences are MNHEY and SVGAGI. V was trimmed by 2 bases and J by 6 bases, leaving 4 bases between them. CDR3 sequence (DNA): TGTGCCAGCAGTTACGTCGCCGGGGAGCTGTTTTTT. This translates into CASSYVAGELFF.

V and J are TRBV5-1 and TRBJ2-1; D ambiguous. CDR1 is SGHRS and CDR2 is YFSETQ in the germline V gene. The CDR3 totals 14 residues. V lost 0 bases and J lost 8, with 12 bases in between. This CDR3 reads CASSLDTSWDEQFF. The DNA for the CDR3 is TGCGCCAGCAGCTTGGATACGAGCTGGGATGAGCAGTTCTTC.

The chain is built from TRBV27 and TRBJ2-1; D not resolved. This CDR3 comprises 15 residues. CDR1 and CDR2 from the germline V gene are MNHEY and SMNVEV (reference sequence). Trimming took off 1 base at V and 2 bases at J, with 9 bases between the two ends. CDR3 in amino acids: CASSLLGNPYNEQFF. The CDR3 region has the DNA TGTGCCAGCAGTTTATTGGGGAATCCCTACAATGAGCAGTTCTTC.

CDR3 amino acids: CATLSPGGPGETQYF. DNA of the CDR3: TGTGCCACCTTGTCTCCTGGGGGACCCGGAGAGACCCAGTACTTC. V is TRBV15 and J is TRBJ2-5; the D call may be TRBD1 or TRBD2 (5 bases each). This CDR3 has 15 amino acids. The germline V gene encodes CDR1 LNHNV and CDR2 YYDKDF (reference sequence). Between the trimmed V and J ends, which lost 8 bases and 4 bases, there was a span of 20 bases.

This sequence joins TRBV27 and TRBJ1-1; D might be TRBD1 (5 bases). CDR1 is MNHEY, CDR2 SMNVEV, per germline (reference sequence). Trimming took off 3 bases at V and 4 bases at J, with 18 bases between the two ends. This CDR3 is built from 16 residues. The CDR3 loop reads CASSLYGDVGVTEAFF. CDR3 coding DNA: TGTGCCAGCAGTTTGTACGGGGACGTGGGGGTCACTGAAGCTTTCTTT.

This rearrangement joins TRBV7-2 to TRBJ2-5; TRBD1 aligns across 9 bases. V shed 5 bases and J 4 bases; nucleotides not matched to a gene: 2. The V gene's germline CDR1 is SGHTA and CDR2 FQGNSA. The CDR3 runs 13 residues. The CDR3 protein is CASSRDRVETQYF. The CDR3 bases are TGTGCCAGCAGCAGGGACAGGGTAGAGACCCAGTACTTC.

The rearrangement joins TRBV4-3 to TRBJ2-1, with TRBD2 matching 7 bases. The V segment lost 0 bases and the J segment 2 bases; nucleotides outside the gene matches: 4. Germline loops: CDR1 LGHNA, CDR2 YSLEER. The CDR3 runs to 16 residues. The CDR3 sequence is CASSQEAGDAYNEQFF. For the CDR3, the DNA is TGCGCCAGCAGCCAAGAGGCGGGAGATGCCTACAATGAGCAGTTCTTC.